This paragraph covers one T cell receptor (beta chain) sequence. Germline is not matched at one junction end, which may reflect a read error. In germline, CDR1 is MNHNY, CDR2 SVGAGI (reference sequence). This CDR3 is 14 amino acids long. This record belongs to a study of blood T cell repertoires in COVID-19. On the study more broadly: The samples span acute and convalescent COVID-19 from the United States, Italy and Spain. Sources were T cells, B-cell-depleted T cells, or PBMCs; the material itself was cDNA or gDNA.

In the authors' methods: Nucleated cell counts were estimated from reference gene primer amplification. Data came from immunoSEQ multiplex PCR; TCRdb stores just in-frame clones and leaves some out. V, J and clone size are taken as reported in that table, and D and trimming were inferred from the DNA itself. The repertoire consists of tens of thousands of clones, with 88% occurring once and the leading ten covering approximately 45%. Source material: peripheral blood. The clonotype was recovered from a human donor in a cohort sampled during active COVID-19. This chain uses TRBV6-6 with TRBJ2-4, with TRBD2 matching 7 bases. The CDR3 region has the DNA TGTGCCAGCAGACGTATGGGACTTATGTTGGGACTAAACTTC. Amino acid sequence: CASRRMGLMLGLNF.